The present T cell receptor (beta chain) was sequenced within a study of cytomegalovirus exposure and HLA in healthy donors. The donors were healthy bone marrow donors. This clone showed up just once. Primers included in the PCR were 60 Vbeta and 13 Jbeta primers. Profiling relied on immunoSEQ multiplex PCR, and the TCRdb table lists in-frame clones only, not all of them. Here the sample spans 120,000 to 150,000 clones, approximately 80% being singletons. The sequence was obtained from a male donor in good health and CMV-seropositive. Sequencing was carried out using PBMCs.

This chain's CDR3 is CASSIGLAGGRSYNEQFF. CDR3 coding DNA: TGTGCCAGTAGTATAGGACTAGCGGGAGGACGCTCCTACAATGAGCAGTTCTTC. The chain is built from TRBV19 and TRBJ2-1, with 13 bases fitting TRBD2. This CDR3 is built from 18 residues. The V gene end was trimmed by 1 base and the J gene end by 0 bases; junction bases not matched to a gene: 3. Germline V gene sequence: CDR1 LNHDA, CDR2 SQIVND (reference sequence).